Each of the 5 T cell receptor beta chains below was sequenced from the same sample in a study of shared clonotypes between healthy human individuals. Libraries were prepared by immunoSEQ multiplex PCR; TCRdb keeps only in-frame clonotypes and omits some of them. The sample includes approximately 2,300,000 clones, less than 95% of them seen just once. The sample consisted of naive CD4+ T cells from PBMCs. The subset: CD45RA+ positively selected. The receptors shown here come from a man between 18 and 35 years old in good health. Some clones in this sample may be carry-over from other donors' samples.

This clone was found a few times. This chain uses TRBV19 with TRBJ1-5; the D is unclear. Germline loops: CDR1 LNHDA, CDR2 SQIVND (reference sequence). Trimming took 4 bases from V and 6 from J, leaving 13 bases between them. This CDR3 has 14 residues. In nucleotides, the CDR3 is TGTGCCAGTAGTAGCCATTCGGGTCCTCAGCCCCAGCATTTT. Translation gives CASSSHSGPQPQHF.

CDR3 nucleotides: TGTGCCAGCAGCATACTGACGCGCACAGATACGCAGTATTTT. Protein sequence: CASSILTRTDTQYF. The gene calls are TRBV2 and TRBJ2-3; D call uncertain. Germline values: CDR1 SNHLY, CDR2 FYNNEI. The V end was cut by 6 bases, the J end by 1 base, with 11 bases between. CDR3 length: 14 residues.

On this clone: The sample has other DNA sequences that encode this CDR3 too. The J gene is TRBJ2-5, the V gene TRBV29-1; D remains ambiguous. CDR1 SQVTM and CDR2 ANQGSEA come from the germline V gene. CDR3 size: 12 residues. V shed 6 bases and J shed 3 bases, with 11 bases lying between them. DNA of the CDR3: TGCAGCGTCATGACCGGAGAAGAGACCCAGTACTTC. Amino acid sequence: CSVMTGEETQYF. The whole variable domain, filled in from reference TRBV29-1 and TRBJ2-5, reads SAVISQKPSRDICQRGTSLTIQCQVDSQVTMMFWYRQQPGQSLTLIATANQGSEATYESGFVIDKFPISRPNLTFSTLTVSNMSPEDSSIYLCSVMTGEETQYFGPGTRLLVL.

V is TRBV28 and J is TRBJ2-5, with TRBD1 matching 8 bases. There are 13 residues in the CDR3. The ends lost 6 bases at V and 2 bases at J; junction bases unmatched: 2. The germline CDR1 and CDR2 sequences are MDHEN and SYDVKM. CDR3 DNA: TGTGCCAGCAGGGGGACAGGACAAGAGACCCAGTACTTC. This codes for CASRGTGQETQYF.

The J gene is TRBJ2-5, the V gene TRBV5-1, with TRBD1 as a possible D gene (6 bases). CDR1 and CDR2 (germline): SGHRS, YFSETQ. Trimming removed 4 bases at V and 5 bases at J, with 18 bases between. CDR3 length: 15 residues. DNA for the CDR3: TGCGCCAGCAGCCCCGGGACAACGAACGGGGAGACCCAGTACTTC. This sequence encodes CASSPGTTNGETQYF.